The 18 T cell receptor beta chains below all came from one sample that was sequenced in a study of regulatory T cells in long-lasting Graves disease. Time point of the sample: persistent/refractory GD, antithyroid drugs over 5 years with positive TRAb. Preparation of the TCR library used RNA extracted from PBMCs. Researchers made TCR beta libraries by using iRepertoire HTBI primers and running Arm-PCR on CDR3 regions. One entry per CDR3 protein results from TCRdb running MiXCR on the multiplex PCR reads. The sample has about 460,000 distinct CDR3 sequences, 22% seen once; the top ten hold around 12%. Sample: peripheral blood mononuclear cells (PBMCs), taken when the disease was refractory, from a patient treated with antithyroid drugs. The source of these receptors is a female donor with Graves disease.

This clonotype has a count of ten or more. The chain carries TRBV11-2 and TRBJ2-7; D might be TRBD2 (5 bases). CDR1 is SGHAT, CDR2 FQNNGV, per germline. The CDR3 extends over 13 amino acids. Trimming removed 1 base from V and 3 bases from J, with 7 bases in between. This chain's CDR3 is CASSLAGIYEQYF. The CDR3 nucleotides are TGTGCCAGCAGCTTAGCGGGGATCTACGAGCAGTACTTC.

In its sample, this clonotype was seen many times. The V and J genes are TRBV28 and TRBJ2-7; 14 nucleotides match TRBD2. Germline V gives CDR1 MDHEN, CDR2 SYDVKM. The CDR3 consists of 17 residues. J gave up 2 bases and V 5 bases, and 8 bases lay outside the gene matches. In nucleotides, the CDR3 is TGTGCCAGCAGTGAGGACAGGGGACTAGCGGGAGCCTACGAGCAGTACTTC. It codes for CASSEDRGLAGAYEQYF.

This clonotype was counted ten times or more. V and J are TRBV19 and TRBJ2-5; D possibly corresponds to TRBD1 (6 bases). V gave up 4 bases and J gave up 5 bases, with 14 bases separating them. CDR1 and CDR2 (germline): LNHDA, SQIVND (reference sequence). The CDR3 totals 14 residues. The chain's CDR3 is CASSTHREYETQYF. The CDR3 DNA follows: TGTGCCAGTAGTACCCACAGGGAATACGAGACCCAGTACTTC.

This clonotype appeared many times. The V and J genes are TRBV6-5 and TRBJ1-2; D remains ambiguous. The CDR3 is 13 amino acids. V shed 4 bases and J shed 3 bases, with 9 bases lying between them. The germline V gene has CDR1 MNHEY and CDR2 SVGAGI. The CDR3: CASSSSGDYGYTF. CDR3 DNA: TGTGCCAGCAGTTCATCCGGGGACTATGGCTACACCTTC.

Many counts were recorded for this clonotype. The CDR3, as DNA: TGTGCCAGCAGTTACGGAGTAGCGGGGCCCTACGAGCAGTACTTC. Translating it yields CASSYGVAGPYEQYF. This chain uses TRBV6-5 with TRBJ2-7; 8 positions agree with TRBD2. V dropped 2 bases and J dropped 2; count of bases not matched to a gene: 5. Germline V gene sequence: CDR1 MNHEY, CDR2 SVGAGI. The CDR3 is 15 amino acids.

This clonotype has a count of ten or more. The gene calls are TRBV6-1 and TRBJ2-7, with D possibly TRBD2 on 6 matching bases. CDR3 size: 14 residues. Germline V CDR1 and CDR2: MNHNS, SASEGT. The germline V and J ends were trimmed by 7 bases and 2 bases, with 15 bases remaining between them. The CDR3 loop is CASIHAGRPYEQYF. In DNA form, the CDR3 reads TGTGCCAGCATCCACGCGGGGCGGCCCTACGAGCAGTACTTC.

This clonotype was seen many times. V usage is TRBV12-3 or TRBV12-4 and J usage is TRBJ1-1; D is undetermined. Trimming took 3 bases from V and 1 from J, leaving 9 bases between them. The CDR3 covers 14 residues. CDR3 amino acids: CASSLQITNTEAFF. The CDR3 bases are TGTGCCAGCAGTTTGCAGATAACGAACACTGAAGCTTTCTTT.

The gene calls are TRBV19 and TRBJ1-5; the match to TRBD1 covers 9 bases. J was trimmed by 2 bases and V by 9 bases; bases with no gene match: 11. This CDR3 spans 16 amino acids. Germline assignment: CDR1 LNHDA and CDR2 SQIVND (reference sequence). CDR3 bases: TGTGCCAGCTGGAAAGGGACAGGGTTGGGCAATCAGCCCCAGCATTTT. Protein product: CASWKGTGLGNQPQHF.

In the case of this clonotype: A far bigger clonotype differs at one base, so this is likely a read error. The chain couples TRBV28 to TRBJ2-4; 11 positions match TRBD2. Near its end, the DNA agrees better with TRBJ2-5, so the J call may be wrong. This CDR3 is 15 amino acids long. Per the germline V gene, CDR1 is MDHEN and CDR2 is SYDVKM. CDR3 nucleotide sequence: TGTGCCAGCAGTATCTTAGCGGGGGGGCGAGGGACCCAGTACTTC. This codes for CASSILAGGRGTQYF.

V is TRBV4-3 and J is TRBJ2-7; D may be TRBD1 (6 bases). Trimming removed 2 bases at V and 0 bases at J, with 8 bases between. This CDR3 spans 14 amino acids. Germline V CDR1 and CDR2: LGHNA, YSLEER. The CDR3 bases are TGCGCCAGCAGCCAACAGACAGGCTCCTACGAGCAGTACTTC. It codes for CASSQQTGSYEQYF.

This chain links TRBV10-2 with TRBJ1-5; TRBD1 agrees at 12 bases. The V gene's germline CDR1 is WSHSY and CDR2 SAAADI. The V gene end was trimmed by 1 base and the J gene end by 5 bases; junction bases not matched to a gene: 3. The CDR3 length is 16 residues. The CDR3 DNA reads as TGCGCCAGCAGTGAGTTCGGGACAGGGGGCGATCAGCCCCAGCATTTT. As protein: CASSEFGTGGDQPQHF.

This chain links TRBV28 with TRBJ2-3; TRBD2 matches at 11 bases. CDR1 MDHEN and CDR2 SYDVKM come from the germline V gene. V dropped 6 bases and J dropped 6; count of bases not matched to a gene: 5. The CDR3 spans 14 residues. In DNA, the CDR3 is TGTGCCAGCAGGACTAGCGGGACTATTGATACGCAGTATTTT. It encodes CASRTSGTIDTQYF.

CDR3 coding DNA: TGTGCCAGCACCCAGAAGAGAACAGGGGTCTTTGGAGATACGCAGTATTTT. This translates into CASTQKRTGVFGDTQYF. The J gene is TRBJ2-3, the V gene TRBV7-2, with 7 bases matching TRBD1. Trimming took 7 bases from V and 5 from J; bases not matched to a gene: 18. The CDR3 sequence is 17 residues long. Germline CDR1 and CDR2: SGHTA and FQGNSA.

This clonotype occurred a few times. This rearrangement joins TRBV5-5 to TRBJ1-1; TRBD1 is a possible D gene (5 bases). CDR1 and CDR2 from the germline V gene are SGHKS and YYEKEE (reference sequence). V shed 4 bases and J shed 5 bases, with 15 bases lying between them. This CDR3 contains 14 residues. CDR3 coding DNA: TGTGCCAGCAGCCTCCGGGACCTTCGAACTGAAGCTTTCTTT. It is translated as CASSLRDLRTEAFF.

This clonotype was found a few times. The chain joins TRBV6-1 to TRBJ1-2; 8 positions match TRBD1. Per the germline V gene, CDR1 is MNHNS and CDR2 is SASEGT. The CDR3 is 15 amino acids. V shed 6 bases and J 3 bases; nucleotides not matched to a gene: 9. The DNA for the CDR3 is TGTGCCAGCAGATCCTCAGGGGGCGCACACTATGGCTACACCTTC. Amino acids: CASRSSGGAHYGYTF.

This clonotype was seen only a few times. The chain links TRBV6-1 to TRBJ1-6; TRBD1 agrees at 12 bases. Germline CDR1 MNHNS, CDR2 SASEGT. The J segment lost 9 bases and the V segment lost 4 bases, leaving 4 bases of the junction unmatched. This CDR3 is 15 amino acids long. The CDR3 coding sequence is TGTGCCAGCAGTGCCCCGGGACAGGGGGCTTCACCCCTCCACTTT. Its protein is CASSAPGQGASPLHF.

The sample holds a few counts of this clonotype. The V gene is TRBV6-1, the J gene TRBJ1-1, with unresolved D. The germline V gene encodes CDR1 MNHNS and CDR2 SASEGT. V lost 5 bases, J lost 2 bases, and 12 bases lay in between. CDR3 length equals 14 residues. This CDR3 reads CASSKRAGNTEAFF. Written as DNA, the CDR3 is TGTGCCAGCAGTAAACGGGCAGGAAACACTGAAGCTTTCTTT.

The sample holds many counts of this clonotype. The gene calls are TRBV2 and TRBJ2-7, with 9 bases fitting TRBD2. Germline CDR1 reads SNHLY; CDR2 reads FYNNEI. The CDR3 has 13 residues. V lost 7 bases to trimming and J lost 3 bases; unmatched junction nucleotides: 4. The CDR3 nucleotides are TGTGCCAGCACCGGGACTAGCAACTACGAGCAGTACTTC. Amino acids: CASTGTSNYEQYF.